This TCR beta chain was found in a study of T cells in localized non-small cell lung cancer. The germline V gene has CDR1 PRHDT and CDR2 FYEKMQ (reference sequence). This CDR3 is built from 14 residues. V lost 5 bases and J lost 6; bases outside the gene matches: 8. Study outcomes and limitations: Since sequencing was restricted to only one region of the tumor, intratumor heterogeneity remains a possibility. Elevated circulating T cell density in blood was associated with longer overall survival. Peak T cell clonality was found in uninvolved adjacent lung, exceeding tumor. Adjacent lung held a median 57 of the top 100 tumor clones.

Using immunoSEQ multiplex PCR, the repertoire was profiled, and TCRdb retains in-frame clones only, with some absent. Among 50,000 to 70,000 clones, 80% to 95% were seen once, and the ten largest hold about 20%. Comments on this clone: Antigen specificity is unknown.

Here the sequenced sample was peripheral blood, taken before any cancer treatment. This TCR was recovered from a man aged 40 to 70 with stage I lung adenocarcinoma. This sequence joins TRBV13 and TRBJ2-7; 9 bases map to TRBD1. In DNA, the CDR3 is TGTGCCAGCAGCACCACACAGGGGGCTCGCGAGCAGTACTTC. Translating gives CASSTTQGAREQYF.